Sequencing of this T cell receptor beta chain was carried out in a study of T-cell reconstitution after alpha-beta-depleted transplantation in children. General study points: Roughly two months post-transplant, alpha-beta T cells reportedly originated from several hundred graft clones that had expanded. Some patients owed their high day-60 TCRbeta diversity to surviving recipient T cells and thymic progenitors.

The CDR3 extends over 14 amino acids. V lost 6 bases to trimming and J lost 5 bases, with 15 bases between them. Germline CDR1 reads SNHLY; CDR2 reads FYNNEI. This clonotype was observed many times. Its antigen is unidentified. The library targeted TCRbeta and was prepared with unique molecular identifiers. TCRdb ran MiXCR on the PCR reads and lists one entry per CDR3 protein. The sample consists of 200,000 or so distinct CDR3 sequences, 6.3% of them appearing once. This clonotype was obtained from a girl under three years old with combined immunodeficiency, due to receive a stem cell transplant. Sequenced here: PBMCs, sampled before TCRalphabeta/CD19-depleted stem cell transplant. This rearrangement joins TRBV2 to TRBJ2-3, with D possibly being TRBD1 (5 bases). CDR3 residues: CASRTVLPEDTQYF. The CDR3 DNA is TGTGCCAGCAGGACAGTGTTGCCGGAAGATACGCAGTATTTT.